The 23 T cell receptor beta chains given below trace back to one sample, sequenced in a study of breast tumors, draining lymph nodes, adjacent tissues. Breast cancer patients provided tissue from their axillary draining lymph nodes. Each CDR3 protein gets one entry after TCRdb re-called the multiplex PCR reads with MiXCR. Here the sample spans approximately 230,000 distinct CDR3 sequences, around 34% being singletons. Sequencing used axillary lymph node tissue. Source of these receptors: a female donor with breast cancer. Some clones in this sample may be carry-over from other donors' samples.

There are many counts of this clonotype. Written as DNA, the CDR3 is TGTGCCAGTAGTTGGGGGACTAATGAAAAACTGTTTTTT. Residues: CASSWGTNEKLFF. This chain links TRBV19 with TRBJ1-4, with D maybe TRBD1 (5 bases). Per germline, CDR1 LNHDA and CDR2 SQIVND (reference sequence). V was cut by 5 bases and J by 2 bases, with 6 bases left in between. The CDR3 consists of 13 residues.

V usage is TRBV27 and J usage is TRBJ1-5, with 9 bases fitting TRBD1. Germline trimming cut 5 bases from V and 6 bases from J; bases unmatched to any gene: 5. The length of the CDR3 is 14 residues. The germline V gene has CDR1 MNHEY and CDR2 SMNVEV (reference sequence). The DNA for the CDR3 is TGTGCCAGCAGTCCGGGACAGGGTTCTCAGCCCCAGCATTTT. Translated, it gives CASSPGQGSQPQHF.

The table lists this clonotype with many counts. The chain is built from TRBV7-9 and TRBJ2-1; 8 positions agree with TRBD1. Trimming at V came to 5 bases and at J to 2 bases, leaving 8 bases not matched to a gene. CDR1 and CDR2 from the germline V gene are SEHNR and FQNEAQ (reference sequence). The length of the CDR3 is 16 residues. CDR3 DNA: TGTGCCAGCAGCCCCCAGGGGGCTAGCGCCTACAATGAGCAGTTCTTC. The encoded protein is CASSPQGASAYNEQFF.

The rearrangement links TRBV20-1 to TRBJ1-3, with 10 nucleotides matching TRBD1. Germline V gene lookup returns CDR1 DFQATT and CDR2 SNEGSKA (reference sequence). V gave up 2 bases and J gave up 7 bases; unmatched junction bases: 5. This CDR3 is built from 14 residues. The CDR3 DNA reads TGCAGTGCTAGATCTCCGGGACAGGGGAACACCATATATTTT. Translated, it gives CSARSPGQGNTIYF.

This clonotype was seen repeatedly, ten times or more. The chain uses TRBV20-1 and TRBJ2-3, with TRBD2 identical over 10 bases. The CDR3 loop spans 14 amino acids. The J segment lost 2 bases and the V segment lost 4 bases, leaving 3 bases of the junction unmatched. The germline V gene has CDR1 DFQATT and CDR2 SNEGSKA (reference sequence). Here the CDR3 reads CSATGTSDTDTQYF. Written as DNA, the CDR3 is TGCAGTGCTACCGGGACTAGCGACACAGATACGCAGTATTTT.

The J gene is TRBJ2-6, the V gene TRBV5-5; the D is unclear. Trimming stripped 0 bases from V and 0 bases from J, with 4 bases between. Germline-derived CDR1 and CDR2 are SGHKS and YYEKEE (reference sequence). CDR3 size: 15 residues. CDR3 loop: CASSLVPSGANVLTF. The DNA of the CDR3 is TGTGCCAGCAGCTTGGTCCCCTCTGGGGCCAACGTCCTGACTTTC.

In regard to this clonotype: The junction does not match germline at one end; this may be a read error. The chain employs TRBV2 and TRBJ2-3; D possibly corresponds to TRBD1 (6 bases). Per the germline V gene, CDR1 is SNHLY and CDR2 is FYNNEI. This CDR3 contains 17 residues. CDR3 amino acids: CTSSEYWGQGLTDTQYF. The CDR3 DNA sequence: TGTACCAGCAGTGAATACTGGGGACAAGGCCTCACGGATACGCAGTATTTT.

This clonotype was seen a single time. This may stem from a read error, because a much larger clone lies one nucleotide away. This is likely a read error, given that the CDR3 carries no conserved phenylalanine or tryptophan at its end. The rearrangement uses TRBV12-5 and TRBJ2-1; maybe TRBD2 (6 bases). CDR3 length: 13 amino acids. Trimming removed 3 bases at V and 7 bases at J, with 10 bases between. In germline, CDR1 is LGHNT, CDR2 FRNRAP. CDR3 DNA sequence: TGTGCTAGTGGTTTTGGAGGGCCAAATGAGCAGTTCTGC. Translated, it gives CASGFGGPNEQFC.

This clonotype occurred many times. The chain links TRBV4-1 to TRBJ1-2; D is perhaps TRBD1 (6 bases). CDR3 size: 15 residues. The V gene's germline CDR1 is MGHRA and CDR2 YSYEKL. V was clipped by 1 base and J by 4 bases, with 13 bases between them. The CDR3 nucleotides read TGCGCCAGCAGCCAAGGCGACAGGACCTCCTATGGCTACACCTTC. It specifies CASSQGDRTSYGYTF.

V is TRBV5-4 and J is TRBJ2-5, with 7 bases fitting TRBD2. This CDR3 has 16 residues. Germline V gives CDR1 SGHNT, CDR2 YYREEE (reference sequence). V shed 0 bases and J 4 bases; nucleotides not matched to a gene: 9. The CDR3: CASSLGGTMVGETQYF. CDR3 bases: TGTGCCAGCAGCTTGGGGGGGACTATGGTAGGAGAGACCCAGTACTTC.

This clonotype appeared a single time. The rearrangement uses TRBV12-3 or TRBV12-4 and TRBJ2-5; TRBD1 matches 7 bases. V lost 7 bases and J lost 5; bases outside the gene matches: 13. The CDR3 loop spans 15 amino acids. Here the CDR3 reads CASTMTGRSRETQYF. DNA for the CDR3: TGTGCCAGCACCATGACAGGGAGAAGTCGGGAGACCCAGTACTTC.

Regarding this clonotype: The DNA is left out, because the CDR3 cannot be placed on it with certainty; the CDR3 is given as TCRdb lists it. The chain is built from TRBV29-1 and TRBJ2-2; the table's D call of TRBD1 was not tested on the DNA. The CDR3 is made up of 20 amino acids, end residues included. Germline CDR1 is SQVTM and CDR2 is ANQGSEA. This CDR3 reads CSATDNLCASSPPFTGELFF.

With respect to this clonotype: A much larger clonotype is one base distant, so this may be a read error. The chain has TRBV29-1 and TRBJ2-5; 8 positions agree with TRBD1. The V and J ends lost 4 bases and 1 base, in that order; junction bases with no gene match: 2. This CDR3 is built from 13 residues. From germline, CDR1 is SQVTM and CDR2 ANQGSEA. For the CDR3, the DNA is TGCAGCGTTGGGGACAGGACCCAAGAGACCCAGTACTTC. Protein sequence: CSVGDRTQETQYF.

For this clonotype: A clone one base away is much larger, so this may be a read error. The rearrangement links TRBV4-2 to TRBJ2-5, with D perhaps matching TRBD1 (6 bases). Germline V gives CDR1 LGHNA, CDR2 YNFKEQ. There are 15 residues in the CDR3. This chain's CDR3 is CVSSQVLGQKETQYF. In DNA form, the CDR3 reads TGTGTCAGCAGCCAAGTGTTAGGACAGAAAGAGACCCAGTACTTC.

This clonotype has ten or more counts. The J gene is TRBJ2-3, the V gene TRBV19; 9 bases align to TRBD2. The germline V gene encodes CDR1 LNHDA and CDR2 SQIVND (reference sequence). CDR3 size: 15 residues. J lost 0 bases, V lost 5 bases, and 3 bases had no gene match. The chain's CDR3 is CASSVTSGSTDTQYF. The CDR3 region has the DNA TGTGCCAGTAGTGTAACTAGCGGGAGCACAGATACGCAGTATTTT. The full variable domain, its missing parts supplied by reference TRBV19 and TRBJ2-3, is DGGITQSPKYLFRKEGQNVTLSCEQNLNHDAMYWYRQDPGQGLRLIYYSQIVNDFQKGDIAEGYSVSREKKESFPLTVTSAQKNPTAFYLCASSVTSGSTDTQYFGPGTRLTVL.

On this clonotype itself: A junction boundary mismatches the germline segment, possibly from a read error. This chain uses TRBV6-6 with TRBJ2-1; the D gene is possibly TRBD2 (6 bases). The CDR3 consists of 15 residues. Looked up from germline, CDR1 is MNHNY and CDR2 is SVGAGI (reference sequence). CDR3 sequence: CASSYSTGSTNERFF. The DNA of the CDR3 is TGTGCCAGCAGTTACTCGACCGGGAGCACAAATGAGCGGTTCTTC.

This clonotype was recorded many times. The chain joins TRBV19 to TRBJ2-7; no clear D. With 7 bases removed from V and 9 bases from J, the gap between germline ends came to 28 bases. Germline CDR1 is LNHDA and CDR2 is SQIVND (reference sequence). The CDR3 covers 16 residues. This chain's CDR3 is CASTPLVKVGYNGQYF. The DNA of the CDR3 is TGTGCCAGTACCCCGTTAGTCAAGGTGGGGTACAACGGGCAGTACTTC.

This clonotype was observed many times. The V and J genes are TRBV2 and TRBJ2-1, with 11 bases fitting TRBD2. This CDR3 spans 15 amino acids. V trimming: 3 bases; J trimming: 5 bases; junction bases outside the gene matches: 3. Germline CDR1 is SNHLY and CDR2 is FYNNEI. The chain's CDR3 is CASSDVLAGDNEQFF. The DNA for the CDR3 is TGTGCCAGCAGTGATGTACTAGCGGGAGACAATGAGCAGTTCTTC.

This clonotype was found a few times. A much larger clone lies one base from this, so it may be a read error. V gene TRBV5-8 combines with J gene TRBJ2-6; D is ambiguous. Germline loops: CDR1 SGHTS, CDR2 YDEGEE. Between the trimmed V and J ends, which lost 4 bases and 4 bases, there was a span of 15 bases. CDR3 length: 16 residues. The CDR3 DNA reads as TGTGCCAGCAGCACTCGGGCCCCTACCGGGGCCAACGTCCTGACTTTC. Translated: CASSTRAPTGANVLTF.

This clonotype was seen many times. This chain joins TRBV7-2 and TRBJ2-7; perhaps TRBD2 as D (5 bases). V lost 4 bases and J lost 6, with 22 bases in between. Germline V lookup: CDR1 SGHTA, CDR2 FQGNSA. The CDR3 is made up of 16 amino acids. The CDR3, as DNA: TGTGCCAGCAGCTCCGGCGCCGGGCGGAGGTCGGGCGAGCAGTACTTC. Amino acids: CASSSGAGRRSGEQYF. Drawing the rest from reference TRBV7-2 and TRBJ2-7, the complete variable domain is GAGVSQSPSNKVTEKGKDVELRCDPISGHTALYWYRQSLGQGLEFLIYFQGNSAPDKSGLPSDRFSAERTGGSVSTLTIQRTQQEDSAVYLCASSSGAGRRSGEQYFGPGTRLTVT.

The table lists this clonotype with many counts. The rearrangement joins TRBV19 to TRBJ2-7; TRBD2 matches at 13 bases. Losses at the gene ends were 0 bases for V and 2 bases for J; bases not matched to a gene: 1. This CDR3 region has 16 residues. Germline values: CDR1 LNHDA, CDR2 SQIVND (reference sequence). The DNA for the CDR3 is TGTGCCAGTAGTATAGAACTAGCGGGAGGGACCTACGAGCAGTACTTC. This encodes CASSIELAGGTYEQYF.

This clonotype has a single count. The V call is TRBV7-2, the J call TRBJ1-1; no clear D. The CDR3 loop spans 14 amino acids. Germline values: CDR1 SGHTA, CDR2 FQGNSA. Trimming took off 8 bases at V and 1 base at J, with 14 bases between the two ends. The CDR3 protein is CASVLKYGNTEAFF. The CDR3 DNA is TGTGCCAGCGTGCTGAAGTACGGGAACACTGAAGCTTTCTTT.

This clonotype was detected ten times or more. This chain uses TRBV7-2 with TRBJ2-1; 11 nucleotides agree with TRBD2. This CDR3 spans 17 amino acids. Trimming at V came to 6 bases and at J to 4 bases, leaving 11 bases not matched to a gene. Per germline, CDR1 SGHTA and CDR2 FQGNSA. The CDR3, as DNA: TGTGCCAGCAGAATAAGCCCGACTAGCGGGAAATACAATGAGCAGTTCTTC. It specifies CASRISPTSGKYNEQFF.